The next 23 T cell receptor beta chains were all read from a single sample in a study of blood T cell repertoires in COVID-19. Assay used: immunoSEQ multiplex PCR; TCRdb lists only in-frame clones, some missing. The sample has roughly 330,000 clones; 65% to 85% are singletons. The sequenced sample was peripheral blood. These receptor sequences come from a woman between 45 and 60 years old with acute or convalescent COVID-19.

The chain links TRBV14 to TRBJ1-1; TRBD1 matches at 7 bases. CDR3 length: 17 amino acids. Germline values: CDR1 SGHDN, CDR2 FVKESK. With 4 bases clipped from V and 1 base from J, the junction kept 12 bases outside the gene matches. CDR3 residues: CASSPYRDRPGNTEAFF. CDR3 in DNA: TGTGCCAGCAGCCCCTATAGGGACAGACCAGGGAACACTGAAGCTTTCTTT.

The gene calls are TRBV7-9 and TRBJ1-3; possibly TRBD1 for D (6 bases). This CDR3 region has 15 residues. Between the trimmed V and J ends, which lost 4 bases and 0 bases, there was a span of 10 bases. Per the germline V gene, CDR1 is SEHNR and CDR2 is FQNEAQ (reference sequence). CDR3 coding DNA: TGTGCCAGCAGCTCCCGCAGGGGCTCTGGAAACACCATATATTTT. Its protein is CASSSRRGSGNTIYF. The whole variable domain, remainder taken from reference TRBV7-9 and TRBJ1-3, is DTGVSQNPRHKITKRGQNVTFRCDPISEHNRLYWYRQTLGQGPEFLTYFQNEAQLEKSRLLSDRFSAERPKGSFSTLEIQRTEQGDSAMYLCASSSRRGSGNTIYFGEGSWLTVV.

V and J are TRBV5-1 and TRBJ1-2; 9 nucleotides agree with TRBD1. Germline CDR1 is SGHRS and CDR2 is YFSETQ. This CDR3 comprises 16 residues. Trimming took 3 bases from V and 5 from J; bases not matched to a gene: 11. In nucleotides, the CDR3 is TGCGCCAGCAGCTGGAACCCGGGACAGGGACCTTATGGCTACACCTTC. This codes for CASSWNPGQGPYGYTF.

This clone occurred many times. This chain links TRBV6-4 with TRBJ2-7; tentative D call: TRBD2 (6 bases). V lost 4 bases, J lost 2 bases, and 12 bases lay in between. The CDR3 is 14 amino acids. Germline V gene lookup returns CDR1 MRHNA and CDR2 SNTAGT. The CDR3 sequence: CASSGLRRAYEQYF. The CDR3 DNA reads TGTGCCAGCAGTGGCCTGCGGAGGGCCTACGAGCAGTACTTC.

CDR3: CASSELFRVETQYF. CDR3 DNA sequence: TGTGCCAGCAGTGAATTATTCAGGGTGGAGACCCAGTACTTC. The chain joins TRBV6-1 to TRBJ2-5, with D tentatively TRBD1 (5 bases). With 2 bases removed from V and 5 bases from J, the gap between germline ends came to 12 bases. Germline CDR1 reads MNHNS; CDR2 reads SASEGT. This CDR3 is 14 amino acids long.

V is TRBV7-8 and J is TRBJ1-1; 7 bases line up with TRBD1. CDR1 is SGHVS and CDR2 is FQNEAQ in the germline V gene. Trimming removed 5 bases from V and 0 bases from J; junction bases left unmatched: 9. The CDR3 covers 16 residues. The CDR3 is CASSRRDSLMNTEAFF. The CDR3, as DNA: TGTGCCAGCAGCCGTAGGGACAGCCTGATGAACACTGAAGCTTTCTTT.

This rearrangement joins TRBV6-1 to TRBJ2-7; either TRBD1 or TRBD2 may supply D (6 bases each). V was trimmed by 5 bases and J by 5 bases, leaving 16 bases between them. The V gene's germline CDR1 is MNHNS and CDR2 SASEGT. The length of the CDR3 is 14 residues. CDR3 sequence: CASSKGGQSDEQYF. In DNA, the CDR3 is TGTGCCAGCAGTAAAGGGGGGCAGTCCGACGAGCAGTACTTC.

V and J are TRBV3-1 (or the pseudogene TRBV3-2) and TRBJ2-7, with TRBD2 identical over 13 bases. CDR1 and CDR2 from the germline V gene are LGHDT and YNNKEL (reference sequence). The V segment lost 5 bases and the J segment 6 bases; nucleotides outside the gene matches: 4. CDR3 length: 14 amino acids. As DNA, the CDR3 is TGTGCCAGCAGCGGTCGACTAGCGGGAGGCGAGCAGTACTTC. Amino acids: CASSGRLAGGEQYF.

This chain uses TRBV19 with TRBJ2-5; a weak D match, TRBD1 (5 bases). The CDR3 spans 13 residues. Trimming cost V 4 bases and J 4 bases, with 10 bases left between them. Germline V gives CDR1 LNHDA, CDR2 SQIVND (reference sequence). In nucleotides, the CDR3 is TGTGCCAGTAGTAGTCCAGGGATAGAGACCCAGTACTTC. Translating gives CASSSPGIETQYF.

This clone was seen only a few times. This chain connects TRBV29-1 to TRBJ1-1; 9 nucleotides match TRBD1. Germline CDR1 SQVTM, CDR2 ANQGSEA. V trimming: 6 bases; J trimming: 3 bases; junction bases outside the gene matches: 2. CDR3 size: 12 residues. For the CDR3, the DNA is TGCAGCGTCAGGACAGGGGACACTGAAGCTTTCTTT. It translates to CSVRTGDTEAFF.

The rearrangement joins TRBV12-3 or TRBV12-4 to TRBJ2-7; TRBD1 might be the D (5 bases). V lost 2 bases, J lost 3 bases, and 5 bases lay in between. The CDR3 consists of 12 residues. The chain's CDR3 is CASSLQGYEQYF. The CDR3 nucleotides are TGTGCCAGCAGTTTACAGGGCTACGAGCAGTACTTC.

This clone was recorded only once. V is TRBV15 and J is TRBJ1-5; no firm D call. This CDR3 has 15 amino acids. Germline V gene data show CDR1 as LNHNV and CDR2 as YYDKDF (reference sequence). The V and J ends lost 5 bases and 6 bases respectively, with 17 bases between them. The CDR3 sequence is CATSRPTGGSQPQHF. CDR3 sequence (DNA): TGTGCCACCAGCCGTCCGACGGGAGGGTCTCAGCCCCAGCATTTT.

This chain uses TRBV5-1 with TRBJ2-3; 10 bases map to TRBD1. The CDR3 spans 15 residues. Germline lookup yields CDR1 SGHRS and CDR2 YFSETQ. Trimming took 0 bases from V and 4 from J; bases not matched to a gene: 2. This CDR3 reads CASSLVGTGADTQYF. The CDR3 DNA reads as TGCGCCAGCAGCTTGGTAGGGACAGGGGCAGATACGCAGTATTTT.

The CDR3 region is CSASPMGGGGANTGELFF. CDR3 sequence (DNA): TGCAGTGCTAGTCCCATGGGAGGCGGGGGGGCTAACACCGGGGAGCTGTTTTTT. The genes are TRBV20-1 and TRBJ2-2; 9 nucleotides align to TRBD2. Losses at the gene ends were 3 bases for V and 2 bases for J; bases not matched to a gene: 13. There are 18 residues in the CDR3. The V gene's germline CDR1 is DFQATT and CDR2 SNEGSKA (reference sequence).

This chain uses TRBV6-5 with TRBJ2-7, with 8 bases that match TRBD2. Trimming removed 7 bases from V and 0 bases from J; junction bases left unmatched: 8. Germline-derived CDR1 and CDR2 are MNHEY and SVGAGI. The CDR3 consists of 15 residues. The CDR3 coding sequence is TGTGCCAGCACCCCGGGGGGGACACGCTCCTACGAGCAGTACTTC. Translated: CASTPGGTRSYEQYF.

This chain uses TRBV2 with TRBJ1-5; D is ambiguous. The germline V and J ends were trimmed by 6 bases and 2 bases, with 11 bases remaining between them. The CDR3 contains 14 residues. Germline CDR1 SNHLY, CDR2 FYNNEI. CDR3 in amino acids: CASSSTAGNQPQHF. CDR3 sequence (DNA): TGTGCCAGCAGCAGTACAGCGGGCAATCAGCCCCAGCATTTT.

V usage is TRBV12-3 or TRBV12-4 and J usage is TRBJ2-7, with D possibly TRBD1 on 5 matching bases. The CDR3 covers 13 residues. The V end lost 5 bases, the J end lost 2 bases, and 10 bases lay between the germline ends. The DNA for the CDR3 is TGTGCCAGCAGTCCCCGACAGACCTACGAGCAGTACTTC. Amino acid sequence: CASSPRQTYEQYF.

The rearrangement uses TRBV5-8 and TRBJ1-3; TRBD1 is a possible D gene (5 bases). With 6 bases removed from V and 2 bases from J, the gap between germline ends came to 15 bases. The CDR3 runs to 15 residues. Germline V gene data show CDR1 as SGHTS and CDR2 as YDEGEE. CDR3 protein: CASILGQFPGNTIYF. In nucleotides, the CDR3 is TGTGCCAGCATCCTAGGACAATTCCCTGGAAACACCATATATTTT. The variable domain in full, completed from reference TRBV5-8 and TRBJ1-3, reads EAGVTQSPTHLIKTRGQQATLRCSPISGHTSVYWYQQALGLGLQFLLWYDEGEERNRGNFPPRFSGRQFPNYSSELNVNALELEDSALYLCASILGQFPGNTIYFGEGSWLTVV.

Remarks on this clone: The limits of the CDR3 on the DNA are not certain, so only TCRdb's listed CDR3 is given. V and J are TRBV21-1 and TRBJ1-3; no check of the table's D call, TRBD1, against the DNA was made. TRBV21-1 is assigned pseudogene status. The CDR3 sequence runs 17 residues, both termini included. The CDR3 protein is CASSKGGRVGSGNTIYF.

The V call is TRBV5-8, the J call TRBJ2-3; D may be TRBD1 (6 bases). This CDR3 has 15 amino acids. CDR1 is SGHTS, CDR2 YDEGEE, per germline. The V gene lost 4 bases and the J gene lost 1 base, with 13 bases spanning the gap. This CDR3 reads CASSQQQGGTDTQYF. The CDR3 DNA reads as TGTGCCAGCAGCCAACAACAGGGCGGCACAGATACGCAGTATTTT.

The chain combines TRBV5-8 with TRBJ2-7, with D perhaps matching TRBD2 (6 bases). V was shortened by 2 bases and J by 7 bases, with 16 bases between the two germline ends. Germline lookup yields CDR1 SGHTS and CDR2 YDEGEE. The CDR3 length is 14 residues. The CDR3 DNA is TGTGCCAGCAGCTTTGGACGGGGGTCCGATGAGCAGTACTTC. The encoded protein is CASSFGRGSDEQYF.

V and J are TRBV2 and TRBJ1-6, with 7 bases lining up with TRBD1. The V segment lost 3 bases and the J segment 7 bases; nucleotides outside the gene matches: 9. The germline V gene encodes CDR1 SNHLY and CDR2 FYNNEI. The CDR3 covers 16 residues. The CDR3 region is CASSDRPGQRNSPLHF. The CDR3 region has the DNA TGTGCCAGCAGTGATCGGCCGGGACAGCGAAATTCACCCCTCCACTTT.

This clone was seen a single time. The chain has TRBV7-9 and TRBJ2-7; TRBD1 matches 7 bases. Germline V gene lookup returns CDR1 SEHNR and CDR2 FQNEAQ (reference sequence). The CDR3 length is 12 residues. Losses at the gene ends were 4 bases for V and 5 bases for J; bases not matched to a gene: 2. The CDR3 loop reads CASSSTGDEQYV. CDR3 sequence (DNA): TGTGCCAGCAGCTCCACAGGGGACGAGCAGTACGTC.